What follows describes a single TCR beta chain. The sample is drawn from a study of blood T cell repertoires in COVID-19. Source study methods: Scientists estimated how many nucleated cells there were by amplifying reference gene primers. Measured with immunoSEQ multiplex PCR; TCRdb has only the in-frame clones, and not every one. V and J calls and clone size follow that table, whereas D and trimming were derived from the DNA. This table has roughly 76,000 clones, 82% appearing once. Trimming took 2 bases from V and 1 from J, leaving 14 bases between them. CDR3 length equals 16 residues. From germline, CDR1 is LGHNA and CDR2 YNFKEQ.

The sample consisted of peripheral blood. The gene calls are TRBV4-2 and TRBJ2-5, with unresolved D. The receptor's source is a woman in her sixties or seventies with acute or convalescent COVID-19. CDR3 bases: TGTGCCAGCAGCCAAAACCAGGTTCACAGCCAAGAGACCCAGTACTTC. Protein product: CASSQNQVHSQETQYF.